Below are 32 T cell receptor beta chains sequenced from a single sample in a study of cytomegalovirus exposure and HLA in healthy donors (TCRdb year 2017). Library preparation employed the immunoSEQ multiplex PCR assay. The multiplex PCR relied on a mix of 60 forward primers for TCR Vbeta segments and 13 reverse primers for TCR Jbeta segments. This immuneACCESS table, as held by TCRdb, lists in-frame sequences with V and J called but not all clones. Of the missing ones, under half trace to an unresolved V gene in checked studies; the others have no known cause. The sample has 200,000 or so clones on record, 84% of them singletons. The top ten constitute about 0.26% of the sample. The sample comprised PBMCs. All receptors derive from a boy between 10 and 17 years old in good health and CMV-seronegative.

This clone was observed once. The chain combines TRBV9 with TRBJ1-2; TRBD1 matches 9 bases. J was trimmed by 2 bases and V by 4 bases; bases with no gene match: 12. Germline V lookup: CDR1 SGDLS, CDR2 YYNGEE. CDR3 length: 17 amino acids. The CDR3 region has the DNA TGTGCCAGCAGCTTGACTCTGGACAGGGGAGAAAACTATGGCTACACCTTC. Its protein is CASSLTLDRGENYGYTF.

This chain links TRBV9 with TRBJ1-2; 7 bases match TRBD1. Germline loops: CDR1 SGDLS, CDR2 YYNGEE. This CDR3 is built from 15 residues. V trimming: 4 bases; J trimming: 3 bases; junction bases outside the gene matches: 9. CDR3 DNA sequence: TGTGCCAGCAGCTCGGGAGAGGGGGCGGACTATGGCTACACCTTC. Amino acids: CASSSGEGADYGYTF.

The chain carries TRBV6-5 and TRBJ2-7, with no clear D. The CDR3 is made up of 14 amino acids. From germline, CDR1 is MNHEY and CDR2 SVGAGI. Trimming shortened V by 0 bases and J by 3 bases, and 9 bases separated the two germline ends. In DNA form, the CDR3 reads TGTGCCAGCAGTTACTCGAAACTACTCTACGAGCAGTACTTC. Its translation: CASSYSKLLYEQYF.

Only a few counts were recorded for this clone. The gene calls are TRBV4-1 and TRBJ1-1; tentative D call: TRBD1 (6 bases). Germline V gene sequence: CDR1 MGHRA, CDR2 YSYEKL. Trimming removed 3 bases at V and 5 bases at J, with 25 bases between. The CDR3 sequence is 18 residues long. This chain's CDR3 is CASSQATGKRRERTEAFF. CDR3 DNA: TGCGCCAGCAGCCAGGCTACAGGGAAAAGAAGAGAGAGAACTGAAGCTTTCTTT.

V usage is TRBV5-1 and J usage is TRBJ1-1; D gene unclear. Germline values: CDR1 SGHRS, CDR2 YFSETQ. CDR3 length equals 14 residues. Trimming shortened V by 4 bases and J by 3 bases, and 13 bases separated the two germline ends. The CDR3 is CASSVYSGDTEAFF. In DNA form, the CDR3 reads TGCGCCAGCAGCGTTTACTCGGGAGACACTGAAGCTTTCTTT.

The table lists this clone with a few counts. The V call is TRBV28, the J call TRBJ1-1; no clear D. With 4 bases removed from V and 4 bases from J, the gap between germline ends came to 16 bases. This CDR3 contains 15 residues. Germline assignment: CDR1 MDHEN and CDR2 SYDVKM. The CDR3 loop reads CASSSYRGGITEAFF. In nucleotides, the CDR3 is TGTGCCAGCAGTTCCTATCGGGGAGGAATCACTGAAGCTTTCTTT. The variable domain in full, with the rest retrieved from reference TRBV28 and TRBJ1-1, is DVKVTQSSRYLVKRTGEKVFLECVQDMDHENMFWYRQDPGLGLRLIYFSYDVKMKEKGDIPEGYSVSREKKERFSLILESASTNQTSMYLCASSSYRGGITEAFFGQGTRLTVV.

The chain uses TRBV5-1 and TRBJ2-1, with 8 bases matching TRBD1. This CDR3 spans 14 amino acids. The germline V gene has CDR1 SGHRS and CDR2 YFSETQ. The trim removed 4 bases at V and 10 bases at J, leaving 10 bases unmatched. CDR3 in DNA: TGCGCCAGCAGCCATCGACCTGACAGGGGCGAGCAGTTCTTC. Amino acids: CASSHRPDRGEQFF.

The chain couples TRBV29-1 to TRBJ1-2; D is possibly TRBD1 (6 bases). The CDR3 is 17 residues long. Germline CDR1 SQVTM, CDR2 ANQGSEA. Trimming removed 7 bases from V and 4 bases from J, with 28 bases in between. CDR3 DNA sequence: TGCAGCGCTCGTCGAAAGGGGGATCCTCCCATAGGCTATGGCTACACCTTC. This gives the protein CSARRKGDPPIGYGYTF.

V usage is TRBV30 and J usage is TRBJ2-2, with 7 positions matching TRBD1. Losses at the gene ends were 3 bases for V and 7 bases for J; bases not matched to a gene: 11. The CDR3 has 15 residues. Per germline, CDR1 GTSNPN and CDR2 SVGIG (reference sequence). Here the CDR3 reads CAWSGTALGGGELFF. DNA of the CDR3: TGTGCCTGGAGCGGGACAGCCCTGGGCGGCGGGGAGCTGTTTTTT.

The chain is built from TRBV7-9 and TRBJ2-3; TRBD2 matches 9 bases. V was clipped by 5 bases and J by 2 bases; unmatched bases: 8. The CDR3 consists of 16 residues. Germline CDR1 is SEHNR and CDR2 is FQNEAQ (reference sequence). As DNA, the CDR3 is TGTGCCAGCAGCCCCGATACTAGCGGGTACACAGATACGCAGTATTTT. This codes for CASSPDTSGYTDTQYF.

The chain couples TRBV30 to TRBJ2-1, with TRBD2 identical over 10 bases. V trimming: 2 bases; J trimming: 2 bases; junction bases outside the gene matches: 18. The CDR3 is 20 amino acids. Germline assignment: CDR1 GTSNPN and CDR2 SVGIG (reference sequence). CDR3 sequence: CAWSLPRTGTSVRAYNEQFF. Written as DNA, the CDR3 is TGTGCCTGGAGTCTCCCTCGAACCGGGACTAGCGTTCGCGCCTACAATGAGCAGTTCTTC. The full variable domain, rest sourced from reference TRBV30 and TRBJ2-1, is SQTIHQWPATLVQPVGSPLSLECTVEGTSNPNLYWYRQAAGRGLQLLFYSVGIGQISSEVPQNLSASRPQDRQFILSSKKLLLSDSGFYLCAWSLPRTGTSVRAYNEQFFGPGTRLTVL.

The chain couples TRBV7-9 to TRBJ1-2; D possibly corresponds to TRBD1 (6 bases). In germline, CDR1 is SEHNR, CDR2 FQNEAQ (reference sequence). Trimming pared 4 bases from V and 4 bases from J, leaving 10 bases between. This CDR3 has 13 residues. The CDR3 DNA reads TGTGCCAGCAGCTCGCCGACAGGCTATGGCTACACCTTC. It translates to CASSSPTGYGYTF.

Concerning this clone: At one boundary the junction diverges from the germline segment, which might be a read error. J is TRBJ2-1 and V is TRBV7-7; the D is unclear. This CDR3 is built from 16 residues. The germline CDR1 and CDR2 sequences are SSHAT and FNYEAQ (reference sequence). For the CDR3, the DNA is TGTGCTAGCAGCCCCGGGTCCCCAATGTCCTACAATGAGCAGTTCTTC. Amino acids: CASSPGSPMSYNEQFF.

This sequence joins TRBV20-1 and TRBJ2-3; D is uncertain. Trimming stripped 5 bases from V and 0 bases from J, with 3 bases between. Germline CDR1 reads DFQATT; CDR2 reads SNEGSKA (reference sequence). CDR3 length: 11 residues. The CDR3, as DNA: TGCAGTGCTCTTAGCACAGATACGCAGTATTTT. Encoded protein: CSALSTDTQYF.

This clone was detected once. This chain links TRBV11-2 with TRBJ2-7; weak D call: TRBD1 (5 bases). Germline V gives CDR1 SGHAT, CDR2 FQNNGV. This CDR3 is built from 14 residues. Trimming stripped 1 base from V and 11 bases from J, with 18 bases between. This chain's CDR3 is CASSLAPPRAGKYF. The CDR3 coding sequence is TGTGCCAGCAGCTTAGCCCCTCCCCGGGCAGGGAAGTACTTC.

This chain connects TRBV11-2 to TRBJ1-1, with 8 nucleotides matching TRBD1. Germline V lookup: CDR1 SGHAT, CDR2 FQNNGV. V shed 1 base and J 0 bases; nucleotides not matched to a gene: 7. The CDR3 consists of 17 residues. Here the CDR3 DNA reads TGTGCCAGCAGCTTAGTGCGAGCAGGGGGCCTGAACACTGAAGCTTTCTTT. It codes for CASSLVRAGGLNTEAFF. Together with reference TRBV11-2 and TRBJ1-1, the CDR3 gives the full variable domain: EAGVAQSPRYKIIEKRQSVAFWCNPISGHATLYWYQQILGQGPKLLIQFQNNGVVDDSQLPKDRFSAERLKGVDSTLKIQPAKLEDSAVYLCASSLVRAGGLNTEAFFGQGTRLTVV.

There are a few counts of this clone. The rearrangement joins TRBV5-8 to TRBJ2-5, with TRBD2 matching over 15 bases. There are 18 residues in the CDR3. The V segment lost 4 bases and the J segment 5 bases; nucleotides outside the gene matches: 12. CDR1 and CDR2 from the germline V gene are SGHTS and YDEGEE. CDR3 sequence reads: CASSTGLAGGSMVETQYF. The CDR3 DNA reads as TGTGCCAGCAGCACGGGACTAGCGGGAGGATCTATGGTTGAGACCCAGTACTTC.

This clone was observed a single time. The J gene is TRBJ1-1, the V gene TRBV9, with TRBD1 matching 8 bases. This CDR3 spans 15 amino acids. V lost 3 bases to trimming and J lost 1 base; unmatched junction nucleotides: 5. Looked up from germline, CDR1 is SGDLS and CDR2 is YYNGEE. The CDR3 bases are TGTGCCAGCAGCGCCCAGGGGGCTACGAACACTGAAGCTTTCTTT. Translating gives CASSAQGATNTEAFF.

This chain uses TRBV10-3 with TRBJ2-2; the match to TRBD2 covers 8 bases. The ends lost 3 bases at V and 4 bases at J; junction bases unmatched: 7. Germline V CDR1 and CDR2: ENHRY, SYGVKD. The length of the CDR3 is 16 residues. The CDR3 DNA reads TGTGCCATCAGTGATCCCGGGAGGGAGGGCACCGGGGAGCTGTTTTTT. Amino acid sequence: CAISDPGREGTGELFF.

This clone was picked up one time. The chain links TRBV12-5 to TRBJ2-1, with 8 bases identical to TRBD2. This CDR3 has 12 residues. Per germline, CDR1 LGHNT and CDR2 FRNRAP. Here the CDR3 DNA reads TGTGCCAGCGGGGGCTCCTACAATGAGCAGTTCTTC. It yields the protein CASGGSYNEQFF.

This chain joins TRBV15 and TRBJ1-3, with D possibly matching TRBD1 (5 bases). Germline V gene lookup returns CDR1 LNHNV and CDR2 YYDKDF (reference sequence). The CDR3 has 17 amino acids. The V and J ends lost 0 bases and 0 bases respectively, with 12 bases between them. CDR3: CATSRDWVTGSGNTIYF. CDR3 bases: TGTGCCACCAGCAGAGATTGGGTTACAGGCTCTGGAAACACCATATATTTT. Based on the CDR3 plus reference TRBV15 and TRBJ1-3, the full variable domain is DAMVIQNPRYQVTQFGKPVTLSCSQTLNHNVMYWYQQKSSQAPKLLFHYYDKDFNNEADTPDNFQSRRPNTSFCFLDIRSPGLGDTAMYLCATSRDWVTGSGNTIYFGEGSWLTVV.

The gene calls are TRBV6-1 and TRBJ2-1, with D hard to call. Germline V gives CDR1 MNHNS, CDR2 SASEGT. V was clipped by 7 bases and J by 7 bases, with 14 bases between them. CDR3 length: 13 residues. Here the CDR3 DNA reads TGTGCCAGCAAGCGACTGGTGGAAAATGAGCAGTTCTTC. Protein: CASKRLVENEQFF.

This clone appeared once. Other nucleotide sequences in the sample specify the same CDR3. The rearrangement joins TRBV5-1 to TRBJ1-2, with D hard to call. Trimming removed 0 bases at V and 5 bases at J, with 5 bases between. Germline V lookup: CDR1 SGHRS, CDR2 YFSETQ. The CDR3 loop spans 12 amino acids. Here the CDR3 reads CASSLDFYGYTF. In DNA form, the CDR3 reads TGCGCCAGCAGCTTGGACTTTTATGGCTACACCTTC. Using reference TRBV5-1 and TRBJ1-2 for the parts outside the CDR3, the full variable domain is KAGVTQTPRYLIKTRGQQVTLSCSPISGHRSVSWYQQTPGQGLQFLFEYFSETQRNKGNFPGRFSGRQFSNSRSEMNVSTLELGDSALYLCASSLDFYGYTFGSGTRLTVV.

The J gene is TRBJ2-7, the V gene TRBV6-1, with 8 bases lining up with TRBD1. The CDR3 covers 16 residues. After removal of 4 bases from V and 5 bases from J, the junction contained 13 bases not matched to a gene. Germline V gene lookup returns CDR1 MNHNS and CDR2 SASEGT. The CDR3: CASSVFSEQGVDEQYF. The CDR3 DNA sequence: TGTGCCAGCAGTGTTTTTTCCGAACAGGGGGTCGACGAGCAGTACTTC.

The chain uses TRBV5-4 and TRBJ1-3; 7 bases are shared with TRBD1. V lost 0 bases and J lost 4; bases outside the gene matches: 4. Germline CDR1 and CDR2: SGHNT and YYREEE (reference sequence). The CDR3 totals 15 residues. In DNA form, the CDR3 reads TGTGCCAGCAGCTTGGACAGGGGCGAAGGAAACACCATATATTTT. Protein product: CASSLDRGEGNTIYF.

This clone appeared once. This sequence joins TRBV7-2 and TRBJ2-1; D uncertain. The CDR3 sequence is 15 residues long. The germline V gene has CDR1 SGHTA and CDR2 FQGNSA. Trimming stripped 2 bases from V and 0 bases from J, with 8 bases between. The CDR3 loop is CASSLLRSSYNEQFF. The CDR3 DNA sequence: TGTGCCAGCAGCTTACTGAGAAGCTCCTACAATGAGCAGTTCTTC.

The chain uses TRBV7-8 and TRBJ2-7; 12 bases match TRBD1. J was trimmed by 4 bases and V by 2 bases; bases with no gene match: 9. The CDR3 is 17 residues long. Germline CDR1 reads SGHVS; CDR2 reads FQNEAQ. CDR3 amino acids: CASSLRTPGQGAYEQYF. In DNA form, the CDR3 reads TGTGCCAGCAGCTTAAGGACTCCGGGACAGGGGGCGTACGAGCAGTACTTC.

The chain links TRBV5-1 to TRBJ1-1, with D perhaps TRBD1 (5 bases). CDR3 length: 14 residues. In germline, CDR1 is SGHRS, CDR2 YFSETQ. Trimming shortened V by 0 bases and J by 3 bases, and 9 bases separated the two germline ends. This chain's CDR3 is CASSLGTGYTEAFF. In DNA, the CDR3 is TGCGCCAGCAGCTTGGGCACAGGTTACACTGAAGCTTTCTTT.

The chain links TRBV6-6 to TRBJ1-1, with D unresolved. CDR3 length equals 14 residues. The V gene lost 2 bases and the J gene lost 5 bases, with 12 bases spanning the gap. Germline loops: CDR1 MNHNY, CDR2 SVGAGI (reference sequence). CDR3 sequence (DNA): TGTGCCAGCAGTTACGGTGTAGGGAGGACTGAAGCTTTCTTT. It encodes CASSYGVGRTEAFF.

This chain joins TRBV7-9 and TRBJ2-3; D possibly corresponds to TRBD2 (7 bases). This CDR3 spans 16 amino acids. Per the germline V gene, CDR1 is SEHNR and CDR2 is FQNEAQ (reference sequence). The V end was cut by 4 bases, the J end by 4 bases, with 18 bases between. The CDR3 DNA follows: TGTGCCAGCAGCTACGGGGGGCGCTTAATGGCAGATACGCAGTATTTT. This codes for CASSYGGRLMADTQYF.

The V and J genes are TRBV10-1 and TRBJ2-5, with TRBD1 matching over 8 bases. This CDR3 spans 16 amino acids. J lost 5 bases, V lost 3 bases, and 11 bases had no gene match. Germline-derived CDR1 and CDR2 are WNHNN and SYGVQD (reference sequence). Here the CDR3 reads CASSEKQGESWETQYF. CDR3 DNA sequence: TGCGCCAGCAGTGAAAAACAGGGGGAAAGTTGGGAGACCCAGTACTTC.

The CDR3 sequence is CASSMIPEWTDTQYF. In DNA form, the CDR3 reads TGTGCCAGCAGCATGATCCCGGAGTGGACAGATACGCAGTATTTT. The chain joins TRBV7-9 to TRBJ2-3; no definite D call. CDR1 is SEHNR, CDR2 FQNEAQ, per germline (reference sequence). V lost 5 bases and J 3 bases, leaving 15 bases between the germline ends. The CDR3 is 15 amino acids.